The clone carrying this TCR beta chain has only one observation. The data were obtained in a study of blood T cell repertoires in COVID-19. In the study overall: Material from acute and convalescent COVID-19 was sourced from the United States, Italy and Spain. T cells, B-cell-depleted T cells, or PBMCs supplied cDNA or gDNA.

Germline V gene data show CDR1 as SGDLS and CDR2 as YYNGEE. The CDR3 is 17 amino acids. Between the trimmed V and J ends, which lost 0 bases and 0 bases, there was a span of 15 bases. In the original workflow: How many nucleated cells were present was estimated from reference gene primer amplification. Sequenced by immunoSEQ multiplex PCR; TCRdb stores in-frame clones only, minus some. The V and J calls and the clone size are those of that table, but D and trimming were determined from the DNA. The sample holds some 70,000 clones, approximately 85% seen once. The TCR originated in an elderly man with acute or convalescent COVID-19. The specimen sequenced was peripheral blood. V gene TRBV9 combines with J gene TRBJ1-1, with TRBD1 as a possible D gene (5 bases). CDR3: CASSVGGGAGMNTEAFF. DNA for the CDR3: TGTGCCAGCAGCGTAGGGGGAGGGGCAGGCATGAACACTGAAGCTTTCTTT.